The T cell receptor (beta chain) described here comes from a study of T cell changes during pregnancy in multiple sclerosis. Germline loops: CDR1 MGHDK, CDR2 SYGVNS. The CDR3 covers 14 residues. V was shortened by 10 bases and J by 7 bases, with 22 bases between the two germline ends. The method was immunoSEQ multiplex PCR; TCRdb's version includes in-frame clones alone and lacks a portion of them. The data contain roughly 100,000 clones, around 92% of them singletons. This TCR was sampled from a female donor with multiple sclerosis, enrolled in a pregnancy study. The sequenced sample was peripheral blood, obtained after pregnancy. This sequence joins TRBV25-1 and TRBJ2-5; TRBD2 might be the D (6 bases). CDR3 loop: CATKGWGDGGTQYF. As DNA, the CDR3 is TGTGCCACCAAGGGGTGGGGGGACGGGGGGACCCAGTACTTC.